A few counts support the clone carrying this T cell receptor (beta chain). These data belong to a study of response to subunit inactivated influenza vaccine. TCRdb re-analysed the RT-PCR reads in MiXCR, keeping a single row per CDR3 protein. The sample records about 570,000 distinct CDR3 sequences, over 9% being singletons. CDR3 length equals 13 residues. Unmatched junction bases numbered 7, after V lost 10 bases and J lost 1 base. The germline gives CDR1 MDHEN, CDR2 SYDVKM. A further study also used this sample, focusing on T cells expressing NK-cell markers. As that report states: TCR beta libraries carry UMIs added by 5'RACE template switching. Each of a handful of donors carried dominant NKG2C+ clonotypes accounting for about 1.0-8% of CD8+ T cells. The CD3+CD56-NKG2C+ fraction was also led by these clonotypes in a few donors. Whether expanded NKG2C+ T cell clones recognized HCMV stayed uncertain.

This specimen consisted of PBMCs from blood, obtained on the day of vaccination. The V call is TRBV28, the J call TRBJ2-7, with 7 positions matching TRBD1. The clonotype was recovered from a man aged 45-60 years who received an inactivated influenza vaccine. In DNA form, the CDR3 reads TGTGCCACCCCCCACAGGGGTTCCTACGAGCAGTACTTC. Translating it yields CATPHRGSYEQYF.